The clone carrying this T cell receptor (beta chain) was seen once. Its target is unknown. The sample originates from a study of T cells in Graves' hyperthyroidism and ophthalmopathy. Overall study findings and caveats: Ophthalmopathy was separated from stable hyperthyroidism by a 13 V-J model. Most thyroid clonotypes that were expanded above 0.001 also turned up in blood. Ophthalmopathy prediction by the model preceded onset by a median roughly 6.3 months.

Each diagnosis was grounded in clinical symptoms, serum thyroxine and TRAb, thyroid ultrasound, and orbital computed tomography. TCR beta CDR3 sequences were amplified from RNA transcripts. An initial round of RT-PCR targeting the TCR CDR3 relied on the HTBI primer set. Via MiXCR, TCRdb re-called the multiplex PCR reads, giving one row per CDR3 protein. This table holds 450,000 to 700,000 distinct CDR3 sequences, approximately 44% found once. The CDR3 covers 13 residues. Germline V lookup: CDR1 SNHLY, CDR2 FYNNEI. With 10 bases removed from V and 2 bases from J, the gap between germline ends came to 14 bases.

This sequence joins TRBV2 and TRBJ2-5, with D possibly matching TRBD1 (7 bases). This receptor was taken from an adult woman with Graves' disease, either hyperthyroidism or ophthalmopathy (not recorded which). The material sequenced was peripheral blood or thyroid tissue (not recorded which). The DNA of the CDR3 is TGTGCCATCAGACCAGGGGGGCAAGAGACCCAGTACTTC. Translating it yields CAIRPGGQETQYF. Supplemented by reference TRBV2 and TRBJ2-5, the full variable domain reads EPEVTQTPSHQVTQMGQEVILRCVPISNHLYFYWYRQILGQKVEFLVSFYNNEISEKSEIFDDQFSVERPDGSNFTLKIRSTKLEDSAMYFCAIRPGGQETQYFGPGTRLLVL.